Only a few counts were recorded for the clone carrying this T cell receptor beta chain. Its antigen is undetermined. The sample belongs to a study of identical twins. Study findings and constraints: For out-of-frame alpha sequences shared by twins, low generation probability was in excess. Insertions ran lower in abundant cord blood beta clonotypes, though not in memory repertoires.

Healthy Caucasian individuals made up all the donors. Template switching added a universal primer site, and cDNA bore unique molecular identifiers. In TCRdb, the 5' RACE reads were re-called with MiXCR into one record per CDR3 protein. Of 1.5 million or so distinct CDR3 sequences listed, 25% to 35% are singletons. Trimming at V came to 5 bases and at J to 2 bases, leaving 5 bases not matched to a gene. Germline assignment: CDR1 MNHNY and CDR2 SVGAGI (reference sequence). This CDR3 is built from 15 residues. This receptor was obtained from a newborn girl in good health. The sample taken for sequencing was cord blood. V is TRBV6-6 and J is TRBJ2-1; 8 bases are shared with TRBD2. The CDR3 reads CASSTLSGAYNEQFF. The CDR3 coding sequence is TGTGCCAGCAGTACCCTTAGCGGGGCCTACAATGAGCAGTTCTTC.